Listed here are 26 T cell receptor beta chains from one sample, sequenced in a study of T cell responses to AZD1222 COVID-19 vaccine. Assay used: immunoSEQ multiplex PCR; TCRdb lists only in-frame clones, some missing. The sample lists tens of thousands of clones; approximately 89% were seen once. This specimen was peripheral blood, taken on day 0 of MenACWY control vaccination. These receptors all come from an adult in good health.

The CDR3 DNA sequence: TGTGCCAGCAGTTTGCTGGTCAGACTGACTCCAGATACGCAGTATTTT. This gives the protein CASSLLVRLTPDTQYF. This chain connects TRBV27 to TRBJ2-3; unclear D gene. The CDR3 runs 16 residues. V lost 3 bases to trimming and J lost 4 bases, with 17 bases between them. Germline CDR1 reads MNHEY; CDR2 reads SMNVEV (reference sequence).

The CDR3 DNA reads as TGTGCCAGCAGTTGGGCCCGGGGATCCACAGATACGCAGTATTTT. Its protein is CASSWARGSTDTQYF. The chain couples TRBV27 to TRBJ2-3; maybe TRBD2 (5 bases). The CDR3 has 15 residues. Germline-derived CDR1 and CDR2 are MNHEY and SMNVEV (reference sequence). Trimming removed 4 bases from V and 2 bases from J, with 13 bases in between.

The J gene is TRBJ2-7, the V gene TRBV19; 7 nucleotides agree with TRBD2. This CDR3 has 15 residues. Germline V gene lookup returns CDR1 LNHDA and CDR2 SQIVND (reference sequence). V trimming: 5 bases; J trimming: 0 bases; junction bases outside the gene matches: 7. This CDR3 reads CASSLASGNSYEQYF. CDR3 DNA sequence: TGTGCCAGTAGTTTGGCTAGCGGTAACTCCTACGAGCAGTACTTC. Full variable domain (rest looked up from reference TRBV19 and TRBJ2-7): DGGITQSPKYLFRKEGQNVTLSCEQNLNHDAMYWYRQDPGQGLRLIYYSQIVNDFQKGDIAEGYSVSREKKESFPLTVTSAQKNPTAFYLCASSLASGNSYEQYFGPGTRLTVT.

J is TRBJ1-6 and V is TRBV6-5; D is uncertain. Looked up from germline, CDR1 is MNHEY and CDR2 is SVGAGI. V lost 7 bases, J lost 5 bases, and 15 bases lay in between. The CDR3 loop spans 15 amino acids. The CDR3 DNA reads TGTGCCAGCAAATCCCTGTCGGAAGATAATTCACCCCTCCACTTT. Encoded protein: CASKSLSEDNSPLHF.

This clone came up once. This chain links TRBV7-9 with TRBJ1-5; TRBD1 might be the D (5 bases). The germline V gene encodes CDR1 SEHNR and CDR2 FQNEAQ (reference sequence). V was trimmed by 0 bases and J by 7 bases, leaving 10 bases between them. The CDR3 length is 14 residues. This CDR3 is CASSLAGAGQPQHF. The DNA for the CDR3 is TGTGCCAGCAGCTTAGCAGGGGCGGGCCAGCCCCAGCATTTT.

V and J are TRBV28 and TRBJ1-5; D unresolved. This CDR3 comprises 15 residues. Germline CDR1 is MDHEN and CDR2 is SYDVKM. Trimming stripped 3 bases from V and 4 bases from J, with 13 bases between. Here the CDR3 DNA reads TGTGCCAGCAGTTTCTCTCTGATTGGTAATCAGCCCCAGCATTTT. It translates to CASSFSLIGNQPQHF.

The chain combines TRBV11-3 with TRBJ2-1; TRBD2 agrees at 10 bases. With V trimmed by 2 bases and J by 8 bases, 6 bases remained unmatched. Per germline, CDR1 SGHNT and CDR2 YENEEA. The CDR3 sequence is 15 residues long. CDR3 residues: CASSLKAGGLYEQFF. In DNA, the CDR3 is TGTGCCAGCAGCTTAAAAGCGGGAGGGCTCTATGAGCAGTTCTTC.

This clone appeared once. V is TRBV28 and J is TRBJ1-4; D not certain. CDR3 length: 15 amino acids. V gave up 4 bases and J gave up 3 bases, with 12 bases separating them. The germline CDR1 and CDR2 sequences are MDHEN and SYDVKM. CDR3 in amino acids: CASSSHSNPNEKLFF. The DNA for the CDR3 is TGTGCCAGCAGTTCTCACAGTAACCCTAATGAAAAACTGTTTTTT.

The rearrangement uses TRBV28 and TRBJ1-1; D may be TRBD1 (5 bases). The CDR3 covers 14 residues. The V end was cut by 7 bases, the J end by 1 base, with 13 bases between. Germline values: CDR1 MDHEN, CDR2 SYDVKM. The CDR3 reads CASIPGQENTEAFF. The CDR3 DNA follows: TGTGCCAGCATTCCGGGGCAGGAGAACACTGAAGCTTTCTTT.

The CDR3 DNA is TGTGCCAGTAGCCCACAGGGGATGAACACTGAAGCTTTCTTT. Translation gives CASSPQGMNTEAFF. J is TRBJ1-1 and V is TRBV19, with 7 bases that match TRBD1. The length of the CDR3 is 14 residues. Germline V gives CDR1 LNHDA, CDR2 SQIVND (reference sequence). Losses at the gene ends were 6 bases for V and 0 bases for J; bases not matched to a gene: 4. The whole variable domain, filled in from reference TRBV19 and TRBJ1-1, reads DGGITQSPKYLFRKEGQNVTLSCEQNLNHDAMYWYRQDPGQGLRLIYYSQIVNDFQKGDIAEGYSVSREKKESFPLTVTSAQKNPTAFYLCASSPQGMNTEAFFGQGTRLTVV.

The V gene is TRBV6-5, the J gene TRBJ1-3; D is perhaps TRBD1 (5 bases). This CDR3 comprises 15 residues. Looked up from germline, CDR1 is MNHEY and CDR2 is SVGAGI. V lost 4 bases and J lost 0, with 10 bases in between. CDR3 nucleotides: TGTGCCAGCAGTTCTACAGGCAACTCTGGAAACACCATATATTTT. This codes for CASSSTGNSGNTIYF.

The rearrangement joins TRBV5-6 to TRBJ2-1; 9 bases fit TRBD1. Germline loops: CDR1 SGHDT, CDR2 YYEEEE. CDR3 length equals 14 residues. V trimming: 4 bases; J trimming: 4 bases; junction bases outside the gene matches: 3. CDR3: CASSDGTGYNEQFF. The DNA for the CDR3 is TGTGCCAGCAGCGACGGGACAGGGTACAATGAGCAGTTCTTC.

The sample holds one count of this clone. The rearrangement links TRBV10-3 to TRBJ2-3; 12 nucleotides align to TRBD2. In germline, CDR1 is ENHRY, CDR2 SYGVKD. CDR3 size: 21 residues. V was pared by 4 bases and J by 1 base, with 18 bases of the junction left unmatched. The CDR3 spells CAISGWGASGRAVVGTDTQYF. The CDR3 bases are TGTGCCATCAGTGGTTGGGGGGCTAGCGGGAGGGCCGTGGTTGGCACAGATACGCAGTATTTT.

The rearrangement links TRBV12-3 or TRBV12-4 to TRBJ2-3; tentatively, D is TRBD1 (5 bases). Trimming took off 6 bases at V and 4 bases at J, with 11 bases between the two ends. The CDR3 runs 13 residues. The CDR3 DNA is TGTGCCAGCAGCCCAGGGTGGGCAGATACGCAGTATTTT. It translates to CASSPGWADTQYF.

V gene TRBV28 combines with J gene TRBJ1-5; TRBD1 might be the D (5 bases). The CDR3 spans 18 residues. V lost 5 bases, J lost 5 bases, and 25 bases lay in between. Germline V gene data show CDR1 as MDHEN and CDR2 as SYDVKM. CDR3 DNA sequence: TGTGCCAGCAGTACTACCCCGGCGCGGGGGGAGAGTTATCAGCCCCAGCATTTT. Protein: CASSTTPARGESYQPQHF.

V and J are TRBV29-1 and TRBJ2-5; D possibly uses TRBD1 or TRBD2 (6 bases each). V was cut by 7 bases and J by 2 bases, with 11 bases left in between. The CDR3 runs 12 residues. The germline gives CDR1 SQVTM, CDR2 ANQGSEA. The chain's CDR3 is CSGGAQQETQYF. The CDR3 DNA is TGCAGCGGGGGGGCGCAGCAAGAGACCCAGTACTTC.

The chain joins TRBV6-1 to TRBJ2-1; D is perhaps TRBD2 (6 bases). The germline V and J ends were trimmed by 2 bases and 1 base, with 18 bases remaining between them. The CDR3 contains 18 residues. Per germline, CDR1 MNHNS and CDR2 SASEGT. DNA of the CDR3: TGTGCCAGCAGTGAACAACCGAACCCAGGGAGGTCCTACAATGAGCAGTTCTTC. Translating gives CASSEQPNPGRSYNEQFF.

The chain is built from TRBV2 and TRBJ2-1, with 8 positions matching TRBD2. With V trimmed by 6 bases and J by 0 bases, 7 bases remained unmatched. This CDR3 contains 16 residues. Germline assignment: CDR1 SNHLY and CDR2 FYNNEI. The CDR3 DNA sequence: TGTGCCAGCAGCCAACTAGCGGCAAGCTCCTACAATGAGCAGTTCTTC. This codes for CASSQLAASSYNEQFF.

This chain links TRBV7-9 with TRBJ2-1, with unresolved D. V lost 5 bases and J 8 bases, leaving 10 bases between the germline ends. Germline V gene sequence: CDR1 SEHNR, CDR2 FQNEAQ (reference sequence). The CDR3 is 12 residues long. CDR3 amino acids: CASSPQWDEQFF. DNA of the CDR3: TGTGCCAGCAGCCCGCAGTGGGATGAGCAGTTCTTC.

V is TRBV24-1 and J is TRBJ2-5; TRBD1 matches at 11 bases. J gave up 7 bases and V 1 base, and 4 bases lay outside the gene matches. The CDR3 contains 15 residues. Germline loops: CDR1 KGHDR, CDR2 SFDVKD. The CDR3 region is CATSDFGQGAGTQYF. In DNA form, the CDR3 reads TGTGCCACCAGTGATTTCGGACAGGGGGCAGGGACCCAGTACTTC.

Only a few counts were recorded for this clone. The chain joins TRBV2 to TRBJ2-7, with 9 bases lining up with TRBD2. Germline V lookup: CDR1 SNHLY, CDR2 FYNNEI. V trimming: 7 bases; J trimming: 1 base; junction bases outside the gene matches: 8. The CDR3 covers 15 residues. This CDR3 reads CASKSSGIPSYEQYF. In DNA form, the CDR3 reads TGTGCCAGCAAATCTAGCGGGATCCCGTCCTACGAGCAGTACTTC.

CDR3 sequence reads: CASNPGEGLAEQFF. The DNA for the CDR3 is TGTGCCAGCAATCCCGGGGAGGGTTTGGCTGAGCAGTTCTTC. V and J are TRBV7-2 and TRBJ2-1; 7 bases are shared with TRBD2. The V gene end was trimmed by 7 bases and the J gene end by 9 bases; junction bases not matched to a gene: 12. Germline values: CDR1 SGHTA, CDR2 FQGNSA. The CDR3 is 14 residues long.

This sequence joins TRBV5-8 and TRBJ1-5; weak D call: TRBD1 (5 bases). CDR1 SGHTS and CDR2 YDEGEE come from the germline V gene. The CDR3 has 15 amino acids. The germline V and J ends were trimmed by 1 base and 6 bases, with 14 bases remaining between them. In nucleotides, the CDR3 is TGTGCCAGCAGCTTGAGGGGAGAAGAGGGTCAGCCCCAGCATTTT. This codes for CASSLRGEEGQPQHF.

This chain uses TRBV5-8 with TRBJ2-7; the D gene is possibly TRBD1 (5 bases). The ends were cut back, 0 bases at V and 3 bases at J, with 7 bases in the middle. The CDR3 is 13 residues long. Germline CDR1 SGHTS, CDR2 YDEGEE. The CDR3 sequence: CASSLARDYEQYF. The CDR3 nucleotides read TGTGCCAGCAGCTTGGCCAGGGACTACGAGCAGTACTTC.

V usage is TRBV27 and J usage is TRBJ2-7, with 9 bases that match TRBD1. The CDR3 covers 12 residues. CDR1 is MNHEY, CDR2 SMNVEV, per germline (reference sequence). Trimming cost V 6 bases and J 3 bases; bases outside gene matches: 0. DNA of the CDR3: TGTGCCAGCAGGACAGGGGGCTACGAGCAGTACTTC. Residues: CASRTGGYEQYF.

As to this clone: A single base separates this from a much larger clone, so it may be a read error. Other DNA sequences of this sample code for an identical CDR3. The rearrangement links TRBV28 to TRBJ2-5, with a weak D call TRBD2 (5 bases). This CDR3 comprises 12 residues. V dropped 6 bases and J dropped 2 bases, with 7 bases sitting between them. Germline V gene sequence: CDR1 MDHEN, CDR2 SYDVKM. CDR3: CASSPGQETQYF. CDR3 sequence (DNA): TGTGCCAGCAGCCCGGGGCAAGAGACCCAGTACTTC.